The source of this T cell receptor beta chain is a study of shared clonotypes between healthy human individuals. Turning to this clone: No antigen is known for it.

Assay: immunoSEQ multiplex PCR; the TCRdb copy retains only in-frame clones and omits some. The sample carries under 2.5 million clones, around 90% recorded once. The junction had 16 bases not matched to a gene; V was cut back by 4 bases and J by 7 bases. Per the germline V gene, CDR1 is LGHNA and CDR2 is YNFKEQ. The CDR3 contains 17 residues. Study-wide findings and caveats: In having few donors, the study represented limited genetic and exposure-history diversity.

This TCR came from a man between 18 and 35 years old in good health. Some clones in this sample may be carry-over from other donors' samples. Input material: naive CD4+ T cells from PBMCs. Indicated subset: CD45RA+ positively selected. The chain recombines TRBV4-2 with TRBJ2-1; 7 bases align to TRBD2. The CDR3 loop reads CASSRRLMGGPLNEQFF. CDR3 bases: TGTGCCAGCAGCCGAAGGTTGATGGGAGGGCCCTTGAATGAGCAGTTCTTC.